This entry lists 28 T cell receptor beta chains sequenced from one sample in a study of blood T cell repertoires in COVID-19. Some clones are missing from TCRdb's copy, which holds only in-frame ones; the method was immunoSEQ multiplex PCR. The repertoire holds about 250,000 clones, with over 75% as singletons. Sequences were obtained from PBMCs or T cells enriched from blood (not recorded which). Source of these receptors: a woman aged 18-35 years who had recovered from COVID-19.

The chain is built from TRBV11-3 and TRBJ2-1; a weak D match, TRBD2 (5 bases). The CDR3 consists of 12 residues. Germline CDR1 reads SGHNT; CDR2 reads YENEEA. Trimming cost V 5 bases and J 7 bases, with 9 bases left between them. CDR3 DNA: TGTGCCAGCAGCCACGGGGATAATGAGCAGTTCTTC. Translated, it gives CASSHGDNEQFF.

The chain joins TRBV5-1 to TRBJ1-1; maybe TRBD1 (5 bases). Germline V gives CDR1 SGHRS, CDR2 YFSETQ. Trimming removed 3 bases from V and 1 base from J, with 16 bases in between. The CDR3 contains 16 residues. The DNA for the CDR3 is TGCGCCAGCAGCTCCGAGGAGGGGATACCGAACACTGAAGCTTTCTTT. As protein: CASSSEEGIPNTEAFF.

This chain links TRBV10-3 with TRBJ2-1; 9 bases match TRBD1. CDR3 length: 16 amino acids. Germline V lookup: CDR1 ENHRY, CDR2 SYGVKD. The J segment lost 5 bases and the V segment lost 0 bases, leaving 5 bases of the junction unmatched. DNA for the CDR3: TGTGCCATCAGTGAGTCCGGGACAGGGAACGACAATGAGCAGTTCTTC. Its protein product is CAISESGTGNDNEQFF.

This chain joins TRBV10-3 and TRBJ1-2; D is possibly TRBD1 (6 bases). The CDR3 contains 15 residues. The ends were cut back, 6 bases at V and 1 base at J, with 15 bases in the middle. CDR1 and CDR2 from the germline V gene are ENHRY and SYGVKD. The CDR3 DNA reads as TGTGCCATCAGGATCGGACAGCTCGATAACTATGGCTACACCTTC. This sequence encodes CAIRIGQLDNYGYTF.

The chain has TRBV6-4 and TRBJ2-3, with 9 bases identical to TRBD1. The CDR3 consists of 15 residues. CDR1 is MRHNA, CDR2 SNTAGT, per germline. J was trimmed by 0 bases and V by 6 bases; bases with no gene match: 4. The CDR3 DNA is TGTGCCAGCAGCGACAGGGGGACGAGCACAGATACGCAGTATTTT. Its protein is CASSDRGTSTDTQYF.

This rearrangement joins TRBV7-8 to TRBJ1-4, with 9 bases that match TRBD1. This CDR3 has 14 residues. V shed 5 bases, J shed 8 bases, and the junction held 6 bases outside the gene matches. CDR1 and CDR2 from the germline V gene are SGHVS and FQNEAQ. This chain's CDR3 is CASSPGTGKEKLFF. The CDR3 nucleotides read TGTGCCAGCAGCCCCGGGACAGGGAAAGAAAAACTGTTTTTT.

The V gene is TRBV11-1, the J gene TRBJ2-1; D is undetermined. V gave up 7 bases and J gave up 1 base, with 11 bases separating them. CDR3 length equals 14 residues. Germline CDR1 SGHAT, CDR2 FQDESV (reference sequence). CDR3 nucleotides: TGTGCCAGCAAGATTGGCCCATCCTACAATGAGCAGTTCTTC. This gives the protein CASKIGPSYNEQFF.

The chain carries TRBV29-1 and TRBJ2-1, with TRBD2 matching over 10 bases. Germline CDR1 and CDR2: SQVTM and ANQGSEA. The CDR3 consists of 17 residues. The V segment lost 4 bases and the J segment 8 bases; nucleotides outside the gene matches: 17. The CDR3 sequence: CSVGGSERGGVIDEQFF. CDR3 in DNA: TGCAGCGTTGGCGGGAGTGAGCGGGGGGGCGTGATTGATGAGCAGTTCTTC.

In its sample, this clone was seen once. This chain uses TRBV4-1 with TRBJ1-3, with 7 bases aligning to TRBD1. CDR3 size: 17 residues. V lost 2 bases, J lost 2 bases, and 9 bases stayed unmatched. Looked up from germline, CDR1 is MGHRA and CDR2 is YSYEKL. The DNA of the CDR3 is TGCGCCAGCAGCCAATTAGTGACAGGGTTTACTGGAAACACCATATATTTT. Translating it yields CASSQLVTGFTGNTIYF.

The chain couples TRBV6-6 to TRBJ2-7; 9 bases line up with TRBD2. CDR3 length: 14 residues. Losses at the gene ends were 4 bases for V and 6 bases for J; bases not matched to a gene: 7. CDR1 and CDR2 from the germline V gene are MNHNY and SVGAGI (reference sequence). CDR3 region: CASSSQRGVAEQYF. DNA of the CDR3: TGTGCCAGCAGTTCCCAGCGGGGGGTTGCCGAGCAGTACTTC.

This chain connects TRBV21-1 to TRBJ2-5; the D segment call TRBD2 is taken from the table without a DNA check. TRBV21-1 is a recognized pseudogene. The CDR3 has 17 amino acids. Written as DNA, the CDR3 is TGTGCCAGCAGCGTATTCGGGGCTAGCGGAACCCTAGAGACCCAGTACTTC. Amino acids: CASSVFGASGTLETQYF.

V is TRBV28 and J is TRBJ2-5; the match to TRBD2 covers 8 bases. The CDR3 has 15 amino acids. Germline V gives CDR1 MDHEN, CDR2 SYDVKM. V was pared by 3 bases and J by 5 bases, with 8 bases of the junction left unmatched. The CDR3, as DNA: TGTGCCAGCAGTTTTTACCGGGGGGGTGAGGAGACCCAGTACTTC. Translating it yields CASSFYRGGEETQYF.

A single count supports this clone. This chain connects TRBV7-2 to TRBJ1-5; D is ambiguous. Germline CDR1 and CDR2: SGHTA and FQGNSA. V lost 0 bases, J lost 9 bases, and 15 bases lay in between. The CDR3 has 15 amino acids. The CDR3 spells CASSLATNSGRPQHF. The CDR3 coding sequence is TGTGCCAGCAGCTTAGCAACGAACTCGGGGAGGCCCCAGCATTTT.

This rearrangement joins TRBV27 to TRBJ2-7, with 9 positions matching TRBD1. V lost 6 bases to trimming and J lost 3 bases; unmatched junction nucleotides: 6. CDR3 size: 14 residues. Germline values: CDR1 MNHEY, CDR2 SMNVEV (reference sequence). The CDR3 is CASSYTGGGYEQYF. As DNA, the CDR3 is TGTGCCAGCAGCTACACAGGGGGCGGCTACGAGCAGTACTTC.

The chain recombines TRBV21-1 with TRBJ2-1; the table assigns TRBD1, which was not confirmed against the DNA. TRBV21-1 is tagged as a pseudogene. CDR3 length: 20 residues. The CDR3 sequence: CASSKGAGTGCPTWYNEQFF. DNA for the CDR3: TGTGCCAGCAGCAAAGGGGCCGGGACAGGGTGCCCCACTTGGTACAATGAGCAGTTCTTC.

CDR3 amino acids: CASSQDSAGGFDEQFF. The DNA for the CDR3 is TGCGCCAGCAGCCAAGACTCAGCGGGGGGGTTCGATGAGCAGTTCTTC. The gene calls are TRBV4-1 and TRBJ2-1, with 10 positions matching TRBD2. Germline V gene lookup returns CDR1 MGHRA and CDR2 YSYEKL. V dropped 0 bases and J dropped 8; count of bases not matched to a gene: 7. This CDR3 has 16 residues.

The CDR3 DNA reads TGTGCCTGGGGACAGGGAGGAAACACCATATATTTT. Amino acid sequence: CAWGQGGNTIYF. J is TRBJ1-3 and V is TRBV30; TRBD1 matches at 8 bases. Germline V gene data show CDR1 as GTSNPN and CDR2 as SVGIG (reference sequence). This CDR3 spans 12 amino acids. Trimming removed 5 bases from V and 4 bases from J; junction bases left unmatched: 1.

The chain combines TRBV20-1 with TRBJ2-3, with 7 bases identical to TRBD2. The length of the CDR3 is 11 residues. Germline CDR1 reads DFQATT; CDR2 reads SNEGSKA (reference sequence). V dropped 5 bases and J dropped 6; count of bases not matched to a gene: 2. The CDR3 bases are TGCAGTGCTCAACTAGCGGATACGCAGTATTTT. Translating it yields CSAQLADTQYF.

This chain uses TRBV2 with TRBJ2-7; D possibly corresponds to TRBD2 (6 bases). The CDR3 has 13 residues. Germline V lookup: CDR1 SNHLY, CDR2 FYNNEI. With 7 bases removed from V and 1 base from J, the gap between germline ends came to 11 bases. The CDR3 spells CASTGGTSYEQYF. The DNA of the CDR3 is TGTGCCAGCACGGGCGGGACTTCCTACGAGCAGTACTTC.

Concerning this clone itself: At one end the junction does not follow the germline gene, possibly because of a read error. V usage is TRBV3-1 (or the pseudogene TRBV3-2) and J usage is TRBJ2-7; D may be TRBD2 (6 bases). The CDR3 is 16 amino acids. Germline values: CDR1 LGHDT, CDR2 YNNKEL (reference sequence). The CDR3 DNA reads TGTGCCAGCAGCAAAGAGGGCGGGGCGAGGGCTTACGAGCAGTACTTC. Its translation is CASSKEGGARAYEQYF.

The chain employs TRBV14 and TRBJ1-2; no firm D call. CDR3 length: 13 amino acids. Germline values: CDR1 SGHDN, CDR2 FVKESK. V lost 4 bases and J lost 1, with 7 bases in between. CDR3 region: CASSPTLNYGYTF. The CDR3 nucleotides read TGTGCCAGCAGCCCGACACTTAACTATGGCTACACCTTC.

The gene calls are TRBV6-5 and TRBJ2-5; 8 bases are shared with TRBD2. J gave up 4 bases and V 6 bases, and 7 bases lay outside the gene matches. Germline V lookup: CDR1 MNHEY, CDR2 SVGAGI. The CDR3 runs 14 residues. The CDR3 DNA is TGTGCCAGCAGGGTGGCGGGGGGCCGAGAGACCCAGTACTTC. Its translation is CASRVAGGRETQYF.

The V call is TRBV7-9, the J call TRBJ1-1, with a possible D match to TRBD1 (5 bases). Germline assignment: CDR1 SEHNR and CDR2 FQNEAQ (reference sequence). The CDR3 runs 16 residues. V lost 4 bases and J 0 bases, leaving 15 bases between the germline ends. CDR3 sequence: CASSSPGQHMNTEAFF. The CDR3 DNA sequence: TGTGCCAGCAGCTCCCCCGGACAACACATGAACACTGAAGCTTTCTTT.

The V call is TRBV11-2, the J call TRBJ2-1; D gene uncertain. Between the trimmed V and J ends, which lost 0 bases and 8 bases, there was a span of 11 bases. Germline CDR1 reads SGHAT; CDR2 reads FQNNGV. This CDR3 region has 14 residues. CDR3 protein: CASSLDRLVDEQFF. The CDR3 DNA reads TGTGCCAGCAGCTTAGATCGGCTAGTGGATGAGCAGTTCTTC.

V gene TRBV2 combines with J gene TRBJ1-1; D remains ambiguous. Germline loops: CDR1 SNHLY, CDR2 FYNNEI. The CDR3 contains 14 residues. Between the trimmed V and J ends, which lost 4 bases and 4 bases, there was a span of 13 bases. CDR3 region: CASSGEGRATEAFF. The CDR3 region has the DNA TGTGCCAGCAGTGGGGAAGGGCGGGCCACTGAAGCTTTCTTT.

The chain combines TRBV4-1 with TRBJ1-5, with unresolved D. The germline CDR1 and CDR2 sequences are MGHRA and YSYEKL. Trimming removed 2 bases at V and 7 bases at J, with 15 bases between. The CDR3 totals 15 residues. In DNA form, the CDR3 reads TGCGCCAGCAGCCAACAGTTGCTCCGGGGACAGCCCCAGCATTTT. It translates to CASSQQLLRGQPQHF.

This clone was counted a single time. CDR3 amino acids: CASSEGRRAGTQYF. CDR3 nucleotide sequence: TGTGCCAGCAGCGAGGGCCGGCGGGCTGGGACGCAGTATTTT. This rearrangement joins TRBV9 to TRBJ2-3; a weak D match, TRBD2 (5 bases). The CDR3 spans 14 residues. Germline V gene lookup returns CDR1 SGDLS and CDR2 YYNGEE. The V gene lost 3 bases and the J gene lost 9 bases, with 17 bases spanning the gap. Together with reference TRBV9 and TRBJ2-3, the CDR3 gives the full variable domain: DSGVTQTPKHLITATGQRVTLRCSPRSGDLSVYWYQQSLDQGLQFLIQYYNGEERAKGNILERFSAQQFPDLHSELNLSSLELGDSALYFCASSEGRRAGTQYFGPGTRLTVL.

In its sample, this clone was seen many times. The V call is TRBV4-2, the J call TRBJ2-3, with 14 bases identical to TRBD2. J lost 0 bases, V lost 1 base, and 3 bases had no gene match. Germline loops: CDR1 LGHNA, CDR2 YNFKEQ. The CDR3 loop spans 18 amino acids. The CDR3 here is CASSQGLAGGPSTDTQYF. In DNA form, the CDR3 reads TGTGCCAGCAGCCAAGGACTAGCGGGGGGGCCTAGCACAGATACGCAGTATTTT.